This paragraph reports one T cell receptor (beta chain). The antigen is not known. This sample stems from a study of shared clonotypes between healthy human individuals. Trimming shortened V by 5 bases and J by 3 bases, and 11 bases separated the two germline ends. Germline CDR1 and CDR2: MNHEY and SVGAGI. This CDR3 spans 13 amino acids. In the authors' methods: Junction-only sequences produced by ImmunoSEQ had no quality scores, so filtering differed. Data came from immunoSEQ multiplex PCR; TCRdb stores just in-frame clones and leaves some out. V, J and clone size are taken as reported in that table, and D and trimming were inferred from the DNA itself. The sample has under 1 million clones, more than 85% seen once. In the naive CD8 group, cells lacked CD45RO and were positively selected for CCR7, so terminally differentiated effector memory CD45RA+ cells were left out. Regarding the study as a whole: Donors were few, which limited the genetic and exposure-history diversity represented. Unshared clonotypes carried lower generation probabilities than those common to all four donors.

Material for sequencing was naive CD8+ T cells sorted from blood. The receptor's source is a man aged 30-40 years in good health. J is TRBJ2-7 and V is TRBV6-5; no firm D call. CDR3 loop: CASSTDLLYEQYF. The DNA for the CDR3 is TGTGCCAGCAGTACGGACCTCCTCTACGAGCAGTACTTC.